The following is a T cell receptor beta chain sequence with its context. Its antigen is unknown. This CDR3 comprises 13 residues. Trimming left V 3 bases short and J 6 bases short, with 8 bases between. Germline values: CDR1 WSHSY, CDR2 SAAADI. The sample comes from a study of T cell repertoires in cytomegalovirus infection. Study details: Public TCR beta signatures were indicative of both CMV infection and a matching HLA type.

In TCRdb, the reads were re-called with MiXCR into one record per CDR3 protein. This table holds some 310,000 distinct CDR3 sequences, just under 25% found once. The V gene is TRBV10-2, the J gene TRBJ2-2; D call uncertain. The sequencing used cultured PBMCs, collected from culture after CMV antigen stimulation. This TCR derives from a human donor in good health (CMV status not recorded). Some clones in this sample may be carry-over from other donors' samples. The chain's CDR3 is CASSDGGPGELFF. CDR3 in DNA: TGCGCCAGCAGTGACGGCGGCCCCGGGGAGCTGTTTTTT.